This is a list of T cell receptor beta chains from one sample in a study of T cells in Graves' hyperthyroidism and ophthalmopathy. TCRdb passed the multiplex PCR reads through MiXCR, listing each CDR3 protein once. Counted here are hundreds of thousands of distinct CDR3 sequences, roughly 37% occurring once; the ten biggest clones make up about 8.9%. The sequencing sample was made of blood. The receptors shown here come from a man between 18 and 35 years old with Graves' hyperthyroidism. The CDR3 runs from the conserved cysteine through the conserved F or W. The D gene is left open where the match is weak. Not all rows give a size; the values are once, few, many and, for expanded clones, a class.

J gene,V gene,clone size,D gene,CDR3 DNA,CDR3 protein
TRBJ2-7,TRBV15,-,-,TGTGCCACCAGCGACCTAGTATGGGCAAGCTCCTACGAGCAGTACTTC,CATSDLVWASSYEQYF
TRBJ2-5,TRBV12-3/TRBV12-4,many,-,TGTGCCAGCAGTTGGACGGCGAGGAGGCAAGAGACCCAGTACTTC,CASSWTARRQETQYF
TRBJ1-3,TRBV6-6,few,-,TGTGCCAGCAGTTACCCCGGAGACAGGTCGGGAAACACCATATATTTT,CASSYPGDRSGNTIYF
TRBJ1-5,TRBV6-1,few,-,TGTGCCAGCAGTGAAGTTAGCGACCCTAGCAATCAGCCCCAGCATTTT,CASSEVSDPSNQPQHF
TRBJ2-7,TRBV5-5,-,TRBD2,TGTGCCAGCAGCTTCTTCGCGGGAGGGCCCTACGAGCAGTACTTC,CASSFFAGGPYEQYF
TRBJ2-7,TRBV2,many,TRBD1,TGTGCCAGCAGTGGGGGACAGCCAAGAAGTCAGTACTTC,CASSGGQPRSQYF
TRBJ2-2,TRBV15,many,TRBD1,TGTGCCACCAACGGACAGGGCATAGACACCGGGGAGCTGTTTTTT,CATNGQGIDTGELFF
TRBJ1-1,TRBV25-1,many,-,TGTGCCAGCAGTCAATTAACACCTAACACTGAAGCTTTCTTT,CASSQLTPNTEAFF
TRBJ1-5,TRBV9,-,TRBD1,TGTGCCAGCAGCGAGAGAGGGGACAGGGATCAGCCCCAGCATTTT,CASSERGDRDQPQHF
TRBJ2-2,TRBV5-1,few,-,TGCGCCAGCAGCAACACAGGGTTAAGGAACACCGGGGAGCTGTTTTTT,CASSNTGLRNTGELFF
TRBJ2-5,TRBV9,-,-,TGTGCCAGCAGCGTAGGCGTCACCCCCGGGACCCAGTACTTC,CASSVGVTPGTQYF
TRBJ2-2,TRBV19,-,-,TGTGCCAGTAGTATCGGTCAGCGGCTGGGGGTTCCCGGGGAGCTGTTTTTT,CASSIGQRLGVPGELFF
TRBJ1-1,TRBV10-3,many,TRBD1,TGTGCCTCTTCCCCAGGGGCCCCGGGACAGGAGGGCACTGAAGCTTTCTTT,CASSPGAPGQEGTEAFF
TRBJ1-2,TRBV7-2,few,-,TGTGCCATCTATCCCATACCCAGCTCCCTTACTTCCTATGGCTACACCTTC,CAIYPIPSSLTSYGYTF
TRBJ2-2,TRBV6-4,-,-,TGTGCCAGCAGTGTGACTATCACCGGGGAGCTGTTTTTT,CASSVTITGELFF
TRBJ2-5,TRBV7-2,few,TRBD2,TGTGCCAGCAGCTTAGGGGCGGGGGGGCCCGAGACCCAGTACTTC,CASSLGAGGPETQYF
TRBJ1-1,TRBV7-9,few,-,TGTGCCAGCAGCATACTTGCAGGGCTGAACACTGAAGCTTTCTTT,CASSILAGLNTEAFF
TRBJ2-5,TRBV9,-,-,TGTGCCAGCAGCGTAGGCCCCGGGGCAGGGGGGCATGAGACCCAGTACTTC,CASSVGPGAGGHETQYF
TRBJ2-2,TRBV4-1,-,-,TGCGCCAGCAGCCAAGATTGGGCCACCGGGGAGCTGTTTTTT,CASSQDWATGELFF
TRBJ1-1,TRBV19,many,-,TGTGCCAGTAGTATCGTGGGAGCGGGGACTGAAGCTTTCTTT,CASSIVGAGTEAFF
TRBJ1-2,TRBV10-3,few,-,TGTGCCATCAGTGCGGTCGGCGGGCGGGCTAACTATGGCTACACCTTC,CAISAVGGRANYGYTF
TRBJ2-6,TRBV11-2,-,-,TGTGCCAGCAGCCCCACCGTCAGGGGTTCTGGGGCCAACGTCCTGACTTTC,CASSPTVRGSGANVLTF
TRBJ2-7,TRBV10-3,many,TRBD2,TGTGCCATCAAGGGCCCGGAGCGGGAGAGCGACGAGCAGTACTTC,CAIKGPERESDEQYF
TRBJ2-7,TRBV29-1,many,TRBD1,TGCAGCGTGGACCTGGGACAGGGAAACTACGAGCAGTACTTC,CSVDLGQGNYEQYF
TRBJ1-1,TRBV6-5,few,-,TGTGCCAGCAAATCCGGCCCGAACACTGAAGCTTTCTTT,CASKSGPNTEAFF
TRBJ2-2,TRBV29-1,many,-,TGCAGCGTTGTCAGGGCCACCGGGGAGCTGTTTTTT,CSVVRATGELFF
TRBJ2-5,TRBV10-3,-,-,TGTGCCGGAGCGACAGGTATCGAAGAGACCCAGTACTTC,CAGATGIEETQYF
TRBJ2-5,TRBV29-1,many,TRBD2,TGCAGCGGCCGACTAGCGGGAAAAGGGGAGACCCAGTACTTC,CSGRLAGKGETQYF
TRBJ1-1,TRBV5-5,-,TRBD1,TGTGCCAGCAGCCCGGGACAGCTACACAATGAAGCTTTCTTT,CASSPGQLHNEAFF
TRBJ1-1,TRBV6-5,few,TRBD1,TGTGCCAGCAGAAGGACAGGGGTGACTGAAGCTTTCTTT,CASRRTGVTEAFF
TRBJ1-2,TRBV10-2,many,TRBD1,TGCGCCAGCAGGAGACAGGGATCCTCATATGGCTACACCTTC,CASRRQGSSYGYTF
TRBJ1-1,TRBV2,few,TRBD1,TGTGCCAGCAGTGAAATGGGACAGGGGTTTTTAGGTGAAGCTTTCTTT,CASSEMGQGFLGEAFF
TRBJ1-5,TRBV25-1,-,-,TGTGCTAGCCAGGGTCCGAGCAATCAGCCCCAGCATTTT,CASQGPSNQPQHF
TRBJ2-7,TRBV12-3/TRBV12-4,once,-,TGTGCCAGCAGTTTAAGCGACTCCCCGGGCGAGCAGTACTTC,CASSLSDSPGEQYF
TRBJ1-6,TRBV5-6,-,-,TGTGCCAGCAGCTTGGCCCCACACCGAAGAGGCTCCTATAATTCACCCCTCCACTTT,CASSLAPHRRGSYNSPLHF
TRBJ2-7,TRBV20-1,few,TRBD2,TGCAGTGGGAACAGCGGGAGGTCCTACGAGCAGTACTTC,CSGNSGRSYEQYF
TRBJ2-5,TRBV15,many,TRBD2,TGTGCCACCAGCAGAGAATTGGGAGGAGGGCTAGCGGGAGTACGGGAGACCCAGTACTTC,CATSRELGGGLAGVRETQYF
TRBJ2-2,TRBV7-9,few,-,TGTGCCAGCAGCCCCAAATGGCAGGGCGAGAACACCGGGGAGCTGTTTTTT,CASSPKWQGENTGELFF
TRBJ1-5,TRBV6-6,-,TRBD1,TGTGCCAGCAGCTATCGGGACAGCTTCAATCAGCCCCAGCATTTT,CASSYRDSFNQPQHF
TRBJ1-5,TRBV19,few,-,TGTGCCAGTAGCCGCGCAGGGAATAGCAATCAGCCCCAGCATTTT,CASSRAGNSNQPQHF
TRBJ1-3,TRBV9,-,-,TGTGCCAGCAGCGTAGGGCCGGGGAACGGAAACACCATATATTTT,CASSVGPGNGNTIYF